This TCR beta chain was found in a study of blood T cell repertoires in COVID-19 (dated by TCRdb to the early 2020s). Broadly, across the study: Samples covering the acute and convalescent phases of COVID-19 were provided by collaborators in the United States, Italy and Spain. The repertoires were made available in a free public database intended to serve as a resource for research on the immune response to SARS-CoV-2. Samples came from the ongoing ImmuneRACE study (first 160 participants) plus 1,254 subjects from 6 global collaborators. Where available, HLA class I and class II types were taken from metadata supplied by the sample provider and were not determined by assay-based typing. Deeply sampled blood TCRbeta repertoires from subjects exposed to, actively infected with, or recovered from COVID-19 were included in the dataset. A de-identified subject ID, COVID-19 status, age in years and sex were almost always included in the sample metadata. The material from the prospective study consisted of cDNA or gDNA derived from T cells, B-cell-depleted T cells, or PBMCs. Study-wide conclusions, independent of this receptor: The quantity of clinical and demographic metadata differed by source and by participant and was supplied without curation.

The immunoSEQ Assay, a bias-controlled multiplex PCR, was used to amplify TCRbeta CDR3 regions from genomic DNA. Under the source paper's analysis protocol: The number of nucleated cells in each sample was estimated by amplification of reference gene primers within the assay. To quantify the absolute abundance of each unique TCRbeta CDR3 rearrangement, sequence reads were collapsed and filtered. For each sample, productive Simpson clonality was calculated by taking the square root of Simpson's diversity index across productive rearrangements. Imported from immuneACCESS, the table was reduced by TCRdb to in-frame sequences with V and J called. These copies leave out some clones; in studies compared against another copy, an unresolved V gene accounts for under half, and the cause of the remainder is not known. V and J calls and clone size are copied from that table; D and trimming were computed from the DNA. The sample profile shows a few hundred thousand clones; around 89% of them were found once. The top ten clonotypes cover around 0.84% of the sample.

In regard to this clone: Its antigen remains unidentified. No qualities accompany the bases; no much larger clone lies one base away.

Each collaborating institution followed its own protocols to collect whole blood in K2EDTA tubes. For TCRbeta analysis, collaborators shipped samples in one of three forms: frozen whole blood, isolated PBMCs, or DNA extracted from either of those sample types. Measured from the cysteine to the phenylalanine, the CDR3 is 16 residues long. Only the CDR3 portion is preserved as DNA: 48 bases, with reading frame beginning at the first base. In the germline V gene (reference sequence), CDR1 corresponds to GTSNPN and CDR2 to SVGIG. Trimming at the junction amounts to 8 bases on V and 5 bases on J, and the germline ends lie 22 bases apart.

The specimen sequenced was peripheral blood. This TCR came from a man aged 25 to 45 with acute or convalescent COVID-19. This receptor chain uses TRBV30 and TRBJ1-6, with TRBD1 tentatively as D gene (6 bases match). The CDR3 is CAGSEGHNLNNSPLHF. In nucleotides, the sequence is TGTGCCGGATCTGAGGGACACAACCTAAATAATTCACCCCTCCACTTT.